This T cell receptor (beta chain) originates from a study of T cells in Graves' hyperthyroidism and ophthalmopathy. Study-wide results and limits: Blood also held most thyroid clonotypes expanded beyond 0.001.

Patients aged 18 to 65 with hyperthyroidism were newly diagnosed, with duration under 2 months. Uncontrolled infection, other autoimmune disease, pregnancy or lactation excluded patients. Germline V lookup: CDR1 SGHVS, CDR2 FQNEAQ. This CDR3 is 14 amino acids long. The J segment lost 4 bases and the V segment lost 5 bases, leaving 5 bases of the junction unmatched. This clonotype was counted ten times or more. Its cognate antigen is unknown. Amplification targeted TCR beta CDR3 regions from RNA transcripts. The study used the HTBI primer set for a first-round RT-PCR of the TCR CDR3. TCRdb used MiXCR to reprocess the multiplex PCR reads, holding one entry per CDR3 protein. This repertoire shows hundreds of thousands of distinct CDR3 sequences, approximately 44% found once; its top ten account for just over 8%.

This TCR derives from a woman aged 18 to 35 with Graves' hyperthyroidism. J is TRBJ1-2 and V is TRBV7-8, with 9 bases aligning to TRBD1. The sequencing sample was made of peripheral blood or thyroid tissue (not recorded which). The CDR3 DNA reads TGTGCCAGCAGCCCCTTGGACAGGGGCTATGGCTACACCTTC. It codes for CASSPLDRGYGYTF.